This T cell receptor (beta chain) was observed in a study of blood T cell repertoires in COVID-19. Study details: From T cells, B-cell-depleted T cells, or PBMCs came the material, which was cDNA or gDNA.

CDR3 length: 17 amino acids. CDR1 and CDR2 (germline): MGHDK, SYGVNS. V was pared by 4 bases and J by 2 bases, with 21 bases between. Individuals aged roughly 18 to 95 years were recruited from about two dozen US areas. Grouping used clinical history reported by participants in a survey and questionnaire. Authors' analysis steps: Estimates of nucleated cell counts were drawn from the amplification of reference gene primers. Using immunoSEQ multiplex PCR, the repertoire was profiled, and TCRdb retains in-frame clones only, with some absent. That table furnishes V, J and clone size, whereas the DNA furnished D and trimming. The data contain about 210,000 clones, roughly 79% of them singletons.

The chain links TRBV25-1 to TRBJ2-7; tentative D call: TRBD1 (7 bases). The sequence came from a woman in her fifties or sixties with acute COVID-19. Input material: PBMCs or T cells enriched from blood (not recorded which). This chain's CDR3 is CASSAQQQGRMAYEQYF. DNA of the CDR3: TGTGCCAGCAGTGCGCAACAACAGGGGAGGATGGCCTACGAGCAGTACTTC.